Listed below are T cell receptor beta chains from one sample, sequenced in a study of CXCR3-negative and CXCR3-positive naive CD8 T cells. TCRdb reprocessed the 5' RACE reads; each CDR3 protein has one entry and no DNA is given. The sample table sets out over 20,000 distinct CDR3 sequences. The sequenced sample was naive CXCR3- CD8+ T cells from blood. The source of these receptors is a human donor in good health. Some clones in this sample may be carry-over from other donors' samples. The CDR3 runs from the conserved cysteine through the conserved F or W. A clone size is listed for some rows: how often the clone was seen (once, few, many), or a class if it is expanded.

v_call	j_call	clone_size	cdr3_aa
TRBV28	TRBJ2-7	NA	CASSPPPRMKYF
TRBV6-5	TRBJ1-4	NA	CASRPGQLNEKLFF
TRBV10-1	TRBJ1-2	NA	CASRQGYGYTF
TRBV4-3	TRBJ1-1	NA	CASSQEVGTLSLNTEAFF
TRBV7-2	TRBJ1-5	NA	CASSLKGANQPQHF
TRBV29-1	TRBJ2-7	NA	CSVEREGSYEQYF
TRBV29-1	TRBJ2-4	NA	CSVGDRTGAKNIQYF
TRBV4-2	TRBJ2-1	NA	CASSSHNDNEQFF
TRBV29-1	TRBJ2-2	NA	CSVEGTYTGELFF
TRBV7-9	TRBJ2-5	NA	CASSLSGHQETQYF
TRBV7-2	TRBJ2-2	NA	CASSPGLAGVTGELFF
TRBV29-1	TRBJ2-7	NA	CSVEAPARTNYEQYF
TRBV19	TRBJ2-7	NA	CASSVGTSTFYEQYF
TRBV14	TRBJ1-1	NA	CASRADLYTEAFF
TRBV5-1	TRBJ2-7	NA	CASSAGYEQYF
TRBV29-1	TRBJ2-1	NA	CSADTKGGGWDEQFF
TRBV4-3	TRBJ2-7	NA	CASSPAGATYEQYF
TRBV5-1	TRBJ1-1	NA	CASSSGQGRSNTIREIEAFF
TRBV7-2	TRBJ2-2	NA	CASSGTGNTGELFF
TRBV29-1	TRBJ2-7	NA	CSVESQSYEQYF
TRBV7-3	TRBJ1-1	NA	CASRGTENTEAFF
TRBV18	TRBJ2-6	NA	CASSPLAGESGANVLTF
TRBV11-3	TRBJ1-6	NA	CASSPYSSDSPLHF
TRBV7-9	TRBJ2-3	medium-sized	CASSFIGMDTQYF
TRBV20-1	TRBJ2-1	NA	CSAVSRSSYNEQFF
TRBV5-8	TRBJ2-1	NA	CASSLGTGAYNEQFF
TRBV12-3/TRBV12-4	TRBJ2-1	NA	CASSLTSNEQFF
TRBV5-1	TRBJ2-7	NA	CASSPIGGPSYEQYF
TRBV20-1	TRBJ2-2	NA	CSARMEAGRNTGELFF
TRBV11-2	TRBJ2-7	medium-sized	CASSPTGGQGAIEQYF
TRBV6-2/TRBV6-3	TRBJ1-5	NA	CASSPDYRPQHF
TRBV28	TRBJ2-1	NA	CASSPGPQIINEQFF
TRBV7-9	TRBJ2-5	NA	CASSSRQTGSETQYF
TRBV14	TRBJ2-5	NA	CASSQAQGWETQYF
TRBV10-2	TRBJ2-7	NA	CASSGGYEQYF